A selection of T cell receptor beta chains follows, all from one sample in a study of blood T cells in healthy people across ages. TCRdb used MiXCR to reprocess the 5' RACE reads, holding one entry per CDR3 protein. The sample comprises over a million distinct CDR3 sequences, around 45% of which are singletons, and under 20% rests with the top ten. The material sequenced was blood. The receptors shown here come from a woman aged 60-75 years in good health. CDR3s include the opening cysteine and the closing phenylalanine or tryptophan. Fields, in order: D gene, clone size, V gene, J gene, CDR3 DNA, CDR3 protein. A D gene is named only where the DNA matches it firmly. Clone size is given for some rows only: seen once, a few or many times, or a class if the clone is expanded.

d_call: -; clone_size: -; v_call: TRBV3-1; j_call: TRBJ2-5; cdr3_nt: TGTGCCAGCAGCCAAGAAGGGCACGTGGGGGAGACCCAGTACTTC; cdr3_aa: CASSQEGHVGETQYF
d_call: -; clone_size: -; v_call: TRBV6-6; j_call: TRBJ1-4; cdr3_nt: TGTGCCAGCAGTTACAGTAGGGACTTGTTTTTT; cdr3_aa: CASSYSRDLFF
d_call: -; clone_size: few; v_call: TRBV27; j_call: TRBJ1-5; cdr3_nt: TGTGCCAGCAGTCCTCTAGGGGGATATCAGCCCCAGCATTTT; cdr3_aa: CASSPLGGYQPQHF
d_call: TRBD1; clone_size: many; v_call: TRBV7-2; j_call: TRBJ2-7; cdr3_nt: TGTGCCAGCAGCTTATCACTAACAGGGGGCTACGAGCAGTACTTC; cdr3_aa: CASSLSLTGGYEQYF
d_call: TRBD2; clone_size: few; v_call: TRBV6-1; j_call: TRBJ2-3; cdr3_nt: TGTGCCAGCAGCCAGTACGGGACTAGCGAGACAGATACGCAGTATTTT; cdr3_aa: CASSQYGTSETDTQYF
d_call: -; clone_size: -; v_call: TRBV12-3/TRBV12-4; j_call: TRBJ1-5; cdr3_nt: TGTGCCAGCAGTGCCTCCTGGGGTCGAGGGGGTCAGCCCCAGCATTTT; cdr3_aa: CASSASWGRGGQPQHF
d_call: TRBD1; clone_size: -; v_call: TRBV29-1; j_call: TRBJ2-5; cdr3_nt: TGCAGCGGAAAGACAGGGGGCAGTGTACAAGAGACCCAGTACTTC; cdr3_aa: CSGKTGGSVQETQYF
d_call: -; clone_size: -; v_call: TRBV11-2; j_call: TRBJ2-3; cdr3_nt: TGTGCCAGCAGTCCTAGCAGGCTCACAGATACGCAGTATTTT; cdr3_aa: CASSPSRLTDTQYF
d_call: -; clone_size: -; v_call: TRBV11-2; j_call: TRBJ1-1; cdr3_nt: TGTGCCAGCAGCCTCCGGGCGTGGGAGGGAGCTTTCTTT; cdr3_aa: CASSLRAWEGAFF
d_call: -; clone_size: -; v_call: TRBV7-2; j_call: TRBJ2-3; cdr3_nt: TGTGCCAGCAGACCCCCAGACCGGAATACGCAGTATTTT; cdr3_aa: CASRPPDRNTQYF
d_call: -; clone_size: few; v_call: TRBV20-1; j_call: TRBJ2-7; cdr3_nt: TGCAGTGCTTACACCTGGGGCAATACCCACGAGCAGTACTTC; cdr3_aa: CSAYTWGNTHEQYF
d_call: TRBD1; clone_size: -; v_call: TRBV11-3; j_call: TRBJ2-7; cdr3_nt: TGTGCCAGCAGTCGACAGGGTCATACCTACGAGCAGTACTTC; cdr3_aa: CASSRQGHTYEQYF
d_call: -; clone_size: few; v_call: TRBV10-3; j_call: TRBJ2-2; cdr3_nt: TGTGCCATCAGGGACACCCCGAACACCGGGGAGCTGTTTTTT; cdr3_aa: CAIRDTPNTGELFF
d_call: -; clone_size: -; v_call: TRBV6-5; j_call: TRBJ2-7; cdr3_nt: TGTGCCAGCAGAGCCACAGGTTCTCCCTACGGCGAGCAGTACTTC; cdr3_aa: CASRATGSPYGEQYF
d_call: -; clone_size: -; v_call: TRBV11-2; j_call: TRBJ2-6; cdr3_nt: TGTGCCAGCAGCTTTCCGATGGGAGGCTCTGGGGCCAACGTCCTGACTTTC; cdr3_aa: CASSFPMGGSGANVLTF
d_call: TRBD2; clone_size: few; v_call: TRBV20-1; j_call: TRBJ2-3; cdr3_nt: TGCAGTGCTAGGGTCGGGACTAGCGGCACAGATACGCAGTATTTT; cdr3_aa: CSARVGTSGTDTQYF
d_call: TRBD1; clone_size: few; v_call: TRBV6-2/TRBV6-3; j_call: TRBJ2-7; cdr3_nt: TGTGCCAGCAGACACGCTATCTTACAGGGGGCCTCCTACGAGCAGTACTTC; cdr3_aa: CASRHAILQGASYEQYF
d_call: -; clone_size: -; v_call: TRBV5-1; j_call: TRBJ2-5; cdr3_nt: TGCGCCAGCAGCTTGAACGGGGGGCGAGAGACCCAGTACTTC; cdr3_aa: CASSLNGGRETQYF
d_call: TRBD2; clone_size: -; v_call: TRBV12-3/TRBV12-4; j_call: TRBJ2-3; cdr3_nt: TGTGCCAGCAGCCGGCCGGGGGGGCCTAGCACAGATACGCAGTATTTT; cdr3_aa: CASSRPGGPSTDTQYF
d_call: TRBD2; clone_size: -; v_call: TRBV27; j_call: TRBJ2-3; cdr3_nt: TGTGCCAGCAGTCAGCGAGGTCGCGGGAGGACGGATACGCAGTATTTT; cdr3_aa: CASSQRGRGRTDTQYF
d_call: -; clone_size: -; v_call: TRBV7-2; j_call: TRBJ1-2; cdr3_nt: TGTGCCAGCAGCCGTACGGGCTTTTCGTATGGCTACACCTTC; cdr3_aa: CASSRTGFSYGYTF
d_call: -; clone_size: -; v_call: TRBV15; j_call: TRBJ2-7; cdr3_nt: TGTGCCACCAGCAGAGTGGGCGGAAAGAACTCCTACAATGAGCAGTACTTC; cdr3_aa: CATSRVGGKNSYNEQYF
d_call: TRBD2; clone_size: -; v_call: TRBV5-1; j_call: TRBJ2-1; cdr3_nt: TGCGCCAGCAGCTTAGGGACTAGCGGGAGACAAGAGCAGTTCTTC; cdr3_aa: CASSLGTSGRQEQFF
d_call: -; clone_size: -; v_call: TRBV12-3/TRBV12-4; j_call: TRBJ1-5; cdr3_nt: TGTGCCAGCAGAGGGGGGGAGGGCAATCAGCCCCAGCATTTT; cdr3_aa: CASRGGEGNQPQHF
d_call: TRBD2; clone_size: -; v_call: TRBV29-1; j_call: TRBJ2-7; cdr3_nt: TGCAGCGTTGAAGGGACTAGCGGTAACAATGAGCAGTACTTC; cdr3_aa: CSVEGTSGNNEQYF
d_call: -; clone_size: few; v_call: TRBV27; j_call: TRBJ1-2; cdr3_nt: TGTGCCAGCAGAAAGGGACGGCTGGGGGACTATGGCTACACCTTC; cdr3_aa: CASRKGRLGDYGYTF
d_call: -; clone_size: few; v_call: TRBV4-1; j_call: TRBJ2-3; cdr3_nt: TGCGCCAGCAGCCATACAGGGTTTCCAAGCACAGATACGCAGTATTTT; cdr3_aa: CASSHTGFPSTDTQYF
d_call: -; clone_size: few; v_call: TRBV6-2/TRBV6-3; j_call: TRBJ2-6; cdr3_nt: TGTGCCAGCAGTTATTCAGTTTTCGGGGGGCCATTCTCTGGGGCCAACGTCCTGACTTTC; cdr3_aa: CASSYSVFGGPFSGANVLTF
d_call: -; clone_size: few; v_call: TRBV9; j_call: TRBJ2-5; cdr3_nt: TGTGCCAGCAGCGGGGGGGACGGCAACGATCAGACCCAGTACTTC; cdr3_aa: CASSGGDGNDQTQYF
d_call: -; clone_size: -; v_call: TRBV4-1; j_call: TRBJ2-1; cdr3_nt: TGCGCCAGCAGCCAAGAGGGGGTATACCCCTTCAATGAGCAGTTCTTC; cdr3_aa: CASSQEGVYPFNEQFF
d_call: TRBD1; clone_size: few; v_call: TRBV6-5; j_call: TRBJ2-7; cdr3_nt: TGTGCCAGCAGTTACCAGGGGGCCTACGAGCAGTACTTC; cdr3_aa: CASSYQGAYEQYF